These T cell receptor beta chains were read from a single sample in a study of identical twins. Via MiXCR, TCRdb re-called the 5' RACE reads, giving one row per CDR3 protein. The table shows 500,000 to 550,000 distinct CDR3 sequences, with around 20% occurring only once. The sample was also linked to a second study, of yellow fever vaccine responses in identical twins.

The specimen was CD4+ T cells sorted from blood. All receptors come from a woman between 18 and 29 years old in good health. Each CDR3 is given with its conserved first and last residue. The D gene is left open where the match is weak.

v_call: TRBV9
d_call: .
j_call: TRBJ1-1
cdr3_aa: CASSVRTGGNTEAFF

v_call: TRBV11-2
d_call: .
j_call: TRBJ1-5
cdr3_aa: CASSSGPQVQPQHF

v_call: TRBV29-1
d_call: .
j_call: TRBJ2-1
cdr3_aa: CSVQSRLTNEQFF

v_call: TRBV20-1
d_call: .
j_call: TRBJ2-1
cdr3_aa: CSGGRTTYNEQFF

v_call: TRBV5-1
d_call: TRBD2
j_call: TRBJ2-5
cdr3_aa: CASSPGGLAGGPQETQYF

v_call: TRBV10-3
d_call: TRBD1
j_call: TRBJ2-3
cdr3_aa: CAISDPPGTDTDTQYF

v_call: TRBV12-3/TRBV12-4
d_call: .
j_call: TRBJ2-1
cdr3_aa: CASTRDIFYNEQFF

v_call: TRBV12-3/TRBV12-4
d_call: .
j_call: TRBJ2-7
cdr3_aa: CASSLRGAEQYF

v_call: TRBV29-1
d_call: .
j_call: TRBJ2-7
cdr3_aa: CSVESGYEQYF

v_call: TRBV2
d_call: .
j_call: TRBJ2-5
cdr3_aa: CASRGPFPQETQYF

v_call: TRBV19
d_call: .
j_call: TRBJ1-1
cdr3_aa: CATMKMGPASTEAFF

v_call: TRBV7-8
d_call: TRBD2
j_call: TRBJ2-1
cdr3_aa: CASSLVLAGVLYNEQFF

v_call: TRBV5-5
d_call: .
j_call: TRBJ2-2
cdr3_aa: CASSPTKSGSTGELFF

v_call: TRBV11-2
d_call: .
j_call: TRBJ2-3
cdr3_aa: CASSPRAGTDTQYF